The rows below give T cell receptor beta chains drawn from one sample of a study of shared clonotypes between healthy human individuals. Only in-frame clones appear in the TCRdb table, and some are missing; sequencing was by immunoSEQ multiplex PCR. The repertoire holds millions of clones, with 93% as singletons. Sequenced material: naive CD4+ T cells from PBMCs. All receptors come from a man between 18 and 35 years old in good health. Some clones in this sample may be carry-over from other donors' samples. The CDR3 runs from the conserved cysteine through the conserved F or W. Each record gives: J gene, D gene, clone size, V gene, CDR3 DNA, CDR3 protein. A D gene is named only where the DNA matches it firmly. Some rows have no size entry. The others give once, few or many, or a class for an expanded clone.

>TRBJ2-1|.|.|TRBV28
TGTGCCAGCACCAAACAGGGCGGGACCTACAATGAGCAGTTCTTC
CASTKQGGTYNEQFF
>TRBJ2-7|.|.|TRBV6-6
TGTGCCAGCAGTTACTCGGGCAGGGTGGCCTACGAGCAGTACTTC
CASSYSGRVAYEQYF
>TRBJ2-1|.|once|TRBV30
TGTGCCTGGAGTGAGGGGATTGGACAGTTAAACAATGAGCAGTTCTTC
CAWSEGIGQLNNEQFF
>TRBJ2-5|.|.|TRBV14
TGTGCCAGCAGCCAAGATTTGGGTGGGCAGACCCAGTACTTC
CASSQDLGGQTQYF
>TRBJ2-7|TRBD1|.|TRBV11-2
TGTGCCAGCAGCTCCCGGGACAGGGGGTACGACGAGCAGTACTTC
CASSSRDRGYDEQYF
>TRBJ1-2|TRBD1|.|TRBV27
TGTGCCAGCAGTGACAGGGTTTCCTATGGCTACACCTTC
CASSDRVSYGYTF
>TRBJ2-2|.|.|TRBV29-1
TGCAGCGTTAGACTACTGAACACCGGGGAGCTGTTTTTT
CSVRLLNTGELFF
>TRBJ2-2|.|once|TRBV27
TGTGCCAGTCTAGAGTCGGGTGCGAACACCGGGGAGCTGTTTTTT
CASLESGANTGELFF
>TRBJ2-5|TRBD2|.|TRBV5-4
TGTGCCAGCAGCGCGACTAGCGGGAGGGCCCCCCCCGGGACCCAGTACTTC
CASSATSGRAPPGTQYF
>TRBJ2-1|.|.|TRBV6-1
TGTGCCAGCAGTGGCCTCAGGGAGGGGGGCAATGAGCAGTTCTTC
CASSGLREGGNEQFF
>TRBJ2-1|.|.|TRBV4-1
TGCGCCAGCAGCCAAGGGGAAAGGGGTGGGCAGGGGATTAGGCAGTTCTTC
CASSQGERGGQGIRQFF
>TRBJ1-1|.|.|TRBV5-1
TGCGCCAGCAGCATGGGGGATAACACTGAAGCTTTCTTT
CASSMGDNTEAFF
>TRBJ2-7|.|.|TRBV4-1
TGCGCCAGCAGCCAAGAGGGCAGGGAGGCATTCGAGCAGTACTTC
CASSQEGREAFEQYF
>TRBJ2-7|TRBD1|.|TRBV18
TGTGCCAGCTCACCACAAAGGGCAGGGGGCAACGAGCAGTACTTC
CASSPQRAGGNEQYF
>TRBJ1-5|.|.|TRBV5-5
TGTGCCAGCAGCTTGGTTCGGAATCAGCCCCAGCATTTT
CASSLVRNQPQHF
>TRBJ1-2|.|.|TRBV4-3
TGCGCCAGCAGCCGAGGGGACCTCACAGCACGTGGCTACACCTTC
CASSRGDLTARGYTF
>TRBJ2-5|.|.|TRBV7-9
TGTGCCAGCAGCTTAATTGGCAGCCAAGAGACCCAGTACTTC
CASSLIGSQETQYF
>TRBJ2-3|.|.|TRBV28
TGTGCCAGCAGTCCAGGGAAGGCAAGCACAGATACGCAGTATTTT
CASSPGKASTDTQYF
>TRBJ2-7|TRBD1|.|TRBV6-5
TGTGCCAGCAGTTTCACAGGGGGCGAGCAGTACTTC
CASSFTGGEQYF
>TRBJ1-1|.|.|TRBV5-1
TGCGCCAGCAGTTACATCAGGAACACTGAAGCTTTCTTT
CASSYIRNTEAFF